A selection of T cell receptor beta chains follows, all from one sample in a study of follicular helper T cells after annual influenza vaccination. The protocol was immunoSEQ multiplex PCR, while the TCRdb copy is restricted to in-frame clones and leaves out a portion. The sample gives about 10,000 clones, over 75% of which show up once; about 0.77% is in the top ten. Sequencing was performed on CXCR5- memory CD4+ T cells sorted from blood, taken 7 days after influenza vaccination. The origin of the receptors is an adult who received the influenza vaccine. Each CDR3 is given with its conserved first and last residue. Each record gives: V gene, clone size, J gene, D gene, CDR3 DNA, CDR3 protein. D genes are given only for firm matches. Only some rows state a clone size, as once, few, many or a class for expanded clones.

V gene: TRBV7-2
clone size: .
J gene: TRBJ2-5
D gene: .
CDR3 DNA: TGTGCCAGCAGCTTGGTGGGCGGAGCGTCCCAAGAGACCCAGTACTTC
CDR3 protein: CASSLVGGASQETQYF

V gene: TRBV6-5
clone size: once
J gene: TRBJ2-2
D gene: TRBD2
CDR3 DNA: TGTGCCAGCCGCGGCCAGCGGGAGTTCGGGGAGCTGTTTTTT
CDR3 protein: CASRGQREFGELFF

V gene: TRBV29-1
clone size: .
J gene: TRBJ2-5
D gene: .
CDR3 DNA: TGCAGCGCCGCACAGGGCTCGGAGACCCAGTACTTC
CDR3 protein: CSAAQGSETQYF

V gene: TRBV11-1
clone size: .
J gene: TRBJ2-3
D gene: .
CDR3 DNA: TGTGCCAGCAGCTTAGCTGCGGTTAGCACAGATACGCAGTATTTT
CDR3 protein: CASSLAAVSTDTQYF

V gene: TRBV5-6
clone size: few
J gene: TRBJ2-5
D gene: TRBD2
CDR3 DNA: TGTGCCAGCAGCCTGCCGGGACTAGCGGGGGGGCACGATGGGACCCAGTACTTC
CDR3 protein: CASSLPGLAGGHDGTQYF

V gene: TRBV7-2
clone size: few
J gene: TRBJ1-2
D gene: .
CDR3 DNA: TGTGCCAGCAGCTCAGCGGGGCATGACTATGGCTACACCTTC
CDR3 protein: CASSSAGHDYGYTF

V gene: TRBV4-1
clone size: .
J gene: TRBJ2-6
D gene: TRBD1
CDR3 DNA: TGCGCCAGCAGCCAAGGCGGGACAGGGACCCTACCCTCTGGGGCCAACGTCCTGACTTTC
CDR3 protein: CASSQGGTGTLPSGANVLTF

V gene: TRBV5-1
clone size: .
J gene: TRBJ2-6
D gene: TRBD1
CDR3 DNA: TGCGCCAGCAGCCTCGGACAGGATAGCTCTGGGGCCAACGTCCTGACTTTC
CDR3 protein: CASSLGQDSSGANVLTF

V gene: TRBV6-9
clone size: once
J gene: TRBJ1-2
D gene: .
CDR3 DNA: TGTGCCAGCAGTGGGGGGTCCTATGGCTACACCTTC
CDR3 protein: CASSGGSYGYTF

V gene: TRBV6-5
clone size: .
J gene: TRBJ2-6
D gene: TRBD1
CDR3 DNA: TGTGCCAGCAGCTACAGGGGCTCTGGGGCCAACGTCCTGACTTTC
CDR3 protein: CASSYRGSGANVLTF

V gene: TRBV6-5
clone size: .
J gene: TRBJ2-7
D gene: TRBD1
CDR3 DNA: TGTGCCAGCAGTTCATACAGGGGGAGCGAGCAGTACTTC
CDR3 protein: CASSSYRGSEQYF

V gene: TRBV7-6
clone size: .
J gene: TRBJ2-1
D gene: .
CDR3 DNA: TGTGCCAGCAGCTGGAGACACAGCTCCTACAATGAGCAGTTCTTC
CDR3 protein: CASSWRHSSYNEQFF

V gene: TRBV29-1
clone size: .
J gene: TRBJ2-1
D gene: .
CDR3 DNA: TGCAGCGCCCAGGGTTACAATGAGCAGTTCTTC
CDR3 protein: CSAQGYNEQFF

V gene: TRBV28
clone size: .
J gene: TRBJ2-7
D gene: .
CDR3 DNA: TGTGCCAGCAGTCGGCCAGGGAGCTCCTACGAGCAGTACTTC
CDR3 protein: CASSRPGSSYEQYF

V gene: TRBV28
clone size: few
J gene: TRBJ1-6
D gene: .
CDR3 DNA: TGTGCCAGCAGTTTACCTCAGGGTAGCGGCGATAATTCACCCCTCCACTTT
CDR3 protein: CASSLPQGSGDNSPLHF

V gene: TRBV2
clone size: .
J gene: TRBJ2-1
D gene: .
CDR3 DNA: TGTGCCAGCAGTGTGGGACAATGGAATGAGCAGTTCTTC
CDR3 protein: CASSVGQWNEQFF

V gene: TRBV7-9
clone size: once
J gene: TRBJ1-5
D gene: TRBD1
CDR3 DNA: TGTGCCAGCAGCTTAGGGACAGGGGCGAACAATCAGCCCCAGCATTTT
CDR3 protein: CASSLGTGANNQPQHF

V gene: TRBV2
clone size: .
J gene: TRBJ2-3
D gene: TRBD2
CDR3 DNA: TGTGCCAGCAAACTAGCGGGGGGCCTAAGCACAGATACGCAGTATTTT
CDR3 protein: CASKLAGGLSTDTQYF

V gene: TRBV2
clone size: .
J gene: TRBJ2-5
D gene: .
CDR3 DNA: TGTGCCAGCAGTGTGCAGGGGTCCCAAGAGACCCAGTACTTC
CDR3 protein: CASSVQGSQETQYF

V gene: TRBV7-2
clone size: .
J gene: TRBJ1-5
D gene: .
CDR3 DNA: TGTGCCAGCAGCTTATTAGACGGACGGAACCTTAATCAGCCCCAGCATTTT
CDR3 protein: CASSLLDGRNLNQPQHF

V gene: TRBV5-6
clone size: once
J gene: TRBJ2-6
D gene: .
CDR3 DNA: TGTGCCAGCAGCTTTGAGGGTTCTGGGGCCAACGTCCTGACTTTC
CDR3 protein: CASSFEGSGANVLTF

V gene: TRBV19
clone size: .
J gene: TRBJ2-2
D gene: TRBD2
CDR3 DNA: TGTGCCAGTAGTATTAAGCGGGGGAACACCGGGGAGCTGTTTTTT
CDR3 protein: CASSIKRGNTGELFF

V gene: TRBV5-1
clone size: .
J gene: TRBJ1-1
D gene: TRBD1
CDR3 DNA: TGCGCCAGCAGCTTGGATCCAGGGGGCTCTATGAACACTGAAGCTTTCTTT
CDR3 protein: CASSLDPGGSMNTEAFF

V gene: TRBV5-1
clone size: once
J gene: TRBJ2-5
D gene: TRBD2
CDR3 DNA: TGCGCCAGCAGCTCGGAGGGGTCGGGACTAGCGGGAAAAGAGACCCAGTACTTC
CDR3 protein: CASSSEGSGLAGKETQYF

V gene: TRBV9
clone size: .
J gene: TRBJ2-1
D gene: .
CDR3 DNA: TGTGCCAGCAGCGTAGGGACTACAGGCTACAATGAGCAGTTCTTC
CDR3 protein: CASSVGTTGYNEQFF

V gene: TRBV4-1
clone size: .
J gene: TRBJ2-3
D gene: TRBD2
CDR3 DNA: TGCGCCAGCAGCCCCCGACTAGCGGGAGGGCCTACAGATACGCAGTATTTT
CDR3 protein: CASSPRLAGGPTDTQYF

V gene: TRBV7-2
clone size: .
J gene: TRBJ1-2
D gene: .
CDR3 DNA: TGTGCCAGCAGCCGGGGTCTCGGCTATGGCTACACCTTC
CDR3 protein: CASSRGLGYGYTF

V gene: TRBV7-2
clone size: few
J gene: TRBJ2-7
D gene: .
CDR3 DNA: TGTGCCAGCAGCTTAGCGCCGACAGTTACCCTCGGAGGCGAGCAGTACTTC
CDR3 protein: CASSLAPTVTLGGEQYF

V gene: TRBV6-6
clone size: .
J gene: TRBJ1-6
D gene: .
CDR3 DNA: TGTGCCAGCAGCCCCCAGGGGAAGAAGGGGACCCTCCACTTT
CDR3 protein: CASSPQGKKGTLHF

V gene: TRBV6-4
clone size: .
J gene: TRBJ1-1
D gene: .
CDR3 DNA: TGTGCCAGCAGTGACTCGAAATCGGCGCCCGAAGGAGACACTGAAGCTTTCTTT
CDR3 protein: CASSDSKSAPEGDTEAFF

V gene: TRBV4-3
clone size: .
J gene: TRBJ2-3
D gene: .
CDR3 DNA: TGCGCCAGCAGCCAACTCCGTACATCCGGCACAGATACGCAGTATTTT
CDR3 protein: CASSQLRTSGTDTQYF

V gene: TRBV7-7
clone size: .
J gene: TRBJ2-3
D gene: .
CDR3 DNA: TGTGCCAGCAGCCCCTCTGGGGGGCGACCCACAGATACGCAGTATTTT
CDR3 protein: CASSPSGGRPTDTQYF

V gene: TRBV10-3
clone size: .
J gene: TRBJ2-7
D gene: TRBD1
CDR3 DNA: TGTGCCGTCAACCGGGACAGGGACTCCGAGCAGTACTTC
CDR3 protein: CAVNRDRDSEQYF

V gene: TRBV7-6
clone size: .
J gene: TRBJ2-2
D gene: .
CDR3 DNA: TGTGCCAGCAGCCCGGTGGTCGGCGGGGAGCTGTTTTTT
CDR3 protein: CASSPVVGGELFF

V gene: TRBV9
clone size: .
J gene: TRBJ1-5
D gene: TRBD1
CDR3 DNA: TGTGCCAGCAGCGTAGGCGGGGACAGCCTACCTCAGCCCCAGCATTTT
CDR3 protein: CASSVGGDSLPQPQHF

V gene: TRBV18
clone size: .
J gene: TRBJ1-1
D gene: .
CDR3 DNA: TGTGCCAGCTCACCACCGGTAAGAGATGAAGCTTTCTTT
CDR3 protein: CASSPPVRDEAFF

V gene: TRBV2
clone size: .
J gene: TRBJ1-5
D gene: .
CDR3 DNA: TGTGCCAGCAGTGCCCAGAACAATCAGCCCCAGCATTTT
CDR3 protein: CASSAQNNQPQHF

V gene: TRBV15
clone size: .
J gene: TRBJ2-7
D gene: TRBD1
CDR3 DNA: TGTGCCACCAGCAAGGCCGGGACAGGGCTCTACGAGCGGTACTTC
CDR3 protein: CATSKAGTGLYERYF

V gene: TRBV28
clone size: .
J gene: TRBJ1-5
D gene: .
CDR3 DNA: TGTGCCAGCGCGGGTAGGGACAGCAATCAGCCCCAGCATTTT
CDR3 protein: CASAGRDSNQPQHF

V gene: TRBV7-9
clone size: .
J gene: TRBJ2-7
D gene: .
CDR3 DNA: TGTGCCAGCAGCTCTCGGACAGCAATCTCCTACGAGCAGTACTTC
CDR3 protein: CASSSRTAISYEQYF

V gene: TRBV19
clone size: .
J gene: TRBJ2-1
D gene: TRBD2
CDR3 DNA: TGTGCCAGTACGGATACTAGCGGGCATAACAATGAGCAGTTCTTC
CDR3 protein: CASTDTSGHNNEQFF

V gene: TRBV18
clone size: .
J gene: TRBJ2-5
D gene: TRBD2
CDR3 DNA: TGTGCCAGCTCTCTTACGACTAGCGGGACTTTACAAGAGACCCAGTACTTC
CDR3 protein: CASSLTTSGTLQETQYF

V gene: TRBV30
clone size: .
J gene: TRBJ2-7
D gene: TRBD1
CDR3 DNA: TGTGCCTGGAGTGGTCAGGGACAGGTTGGCTACGAGCAGTACTTC
CDR3 protein: CAWSGQGQVGYEQYF

V gene: TRBV5-4
clone size: .
J gene: TRBJ2-1
D gene: .
CDR3 DNA: TGTGCCAGCAGCTTGGTAGGGGATGGAAACGAGCAGTTCTTC
CDR3 protein: CASSLVGDGNEQFF

V gene: TRBV7-8
clone size: .
J gene: TRBJ2-1
D gene: .
CDR3 DNA: TGTGCCAGCAGCTCCCAAATAGTAATCGACAATGAGCAGTTCTTC
CDR3 protein: CASSSQIVIDNEQFF

V gene: TRBV5-8
clone size: .
J gene: TRBJ1-2
D gene: TRBD1
CDR3 DNA: TGTGCCAGCAGCTTGTATACAGGGGGCATCTATGGCTACACCTTC
CDR3 protein: CASSLYTGGIYGYTF